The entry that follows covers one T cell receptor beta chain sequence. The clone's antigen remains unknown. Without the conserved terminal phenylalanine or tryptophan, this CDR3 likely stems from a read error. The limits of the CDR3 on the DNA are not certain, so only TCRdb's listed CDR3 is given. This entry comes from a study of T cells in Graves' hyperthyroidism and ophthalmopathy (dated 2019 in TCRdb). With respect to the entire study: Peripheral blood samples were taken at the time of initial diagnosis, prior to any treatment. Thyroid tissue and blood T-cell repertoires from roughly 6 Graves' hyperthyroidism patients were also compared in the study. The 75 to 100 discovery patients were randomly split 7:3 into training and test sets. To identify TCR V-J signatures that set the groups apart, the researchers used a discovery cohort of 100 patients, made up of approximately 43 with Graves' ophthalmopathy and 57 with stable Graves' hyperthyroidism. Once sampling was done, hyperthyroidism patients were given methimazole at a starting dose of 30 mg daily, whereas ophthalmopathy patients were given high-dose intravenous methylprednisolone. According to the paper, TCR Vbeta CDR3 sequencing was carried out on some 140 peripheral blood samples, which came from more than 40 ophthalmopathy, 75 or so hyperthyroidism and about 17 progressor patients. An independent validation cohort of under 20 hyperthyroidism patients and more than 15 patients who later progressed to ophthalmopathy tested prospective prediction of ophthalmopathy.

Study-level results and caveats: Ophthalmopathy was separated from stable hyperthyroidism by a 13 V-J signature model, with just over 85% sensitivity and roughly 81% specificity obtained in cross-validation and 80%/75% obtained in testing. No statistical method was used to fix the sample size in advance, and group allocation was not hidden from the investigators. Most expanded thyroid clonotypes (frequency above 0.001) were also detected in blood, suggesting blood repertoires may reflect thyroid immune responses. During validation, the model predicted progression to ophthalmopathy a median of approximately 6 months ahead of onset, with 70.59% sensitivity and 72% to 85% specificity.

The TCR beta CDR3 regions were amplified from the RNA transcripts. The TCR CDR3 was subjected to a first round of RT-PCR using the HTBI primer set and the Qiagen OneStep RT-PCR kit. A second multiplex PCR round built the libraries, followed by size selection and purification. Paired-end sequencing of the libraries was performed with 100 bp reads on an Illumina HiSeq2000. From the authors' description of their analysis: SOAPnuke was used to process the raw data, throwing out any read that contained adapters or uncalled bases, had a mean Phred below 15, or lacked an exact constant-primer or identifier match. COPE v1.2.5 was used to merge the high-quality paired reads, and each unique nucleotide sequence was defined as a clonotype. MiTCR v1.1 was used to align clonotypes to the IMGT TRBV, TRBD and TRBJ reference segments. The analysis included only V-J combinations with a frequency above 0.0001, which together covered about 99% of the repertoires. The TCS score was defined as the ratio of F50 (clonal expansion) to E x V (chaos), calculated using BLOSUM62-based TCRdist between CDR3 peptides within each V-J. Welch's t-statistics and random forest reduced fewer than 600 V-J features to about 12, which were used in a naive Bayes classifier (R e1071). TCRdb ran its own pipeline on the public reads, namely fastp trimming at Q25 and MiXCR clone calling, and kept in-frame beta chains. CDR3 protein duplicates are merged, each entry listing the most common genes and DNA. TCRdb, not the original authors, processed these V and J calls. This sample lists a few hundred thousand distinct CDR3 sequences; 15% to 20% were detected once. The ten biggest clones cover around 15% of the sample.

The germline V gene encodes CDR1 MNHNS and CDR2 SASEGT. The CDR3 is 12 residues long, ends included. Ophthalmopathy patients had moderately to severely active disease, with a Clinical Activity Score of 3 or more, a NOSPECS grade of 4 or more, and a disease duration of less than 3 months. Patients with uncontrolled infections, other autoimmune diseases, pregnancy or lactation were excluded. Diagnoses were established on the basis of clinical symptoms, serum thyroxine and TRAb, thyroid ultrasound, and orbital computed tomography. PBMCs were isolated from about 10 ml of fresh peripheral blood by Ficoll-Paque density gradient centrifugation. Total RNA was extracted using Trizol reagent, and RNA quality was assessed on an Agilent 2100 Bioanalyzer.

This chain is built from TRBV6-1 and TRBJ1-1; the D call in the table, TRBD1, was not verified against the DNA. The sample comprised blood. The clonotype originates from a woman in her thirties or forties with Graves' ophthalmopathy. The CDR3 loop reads CASSEPGQGIRI.